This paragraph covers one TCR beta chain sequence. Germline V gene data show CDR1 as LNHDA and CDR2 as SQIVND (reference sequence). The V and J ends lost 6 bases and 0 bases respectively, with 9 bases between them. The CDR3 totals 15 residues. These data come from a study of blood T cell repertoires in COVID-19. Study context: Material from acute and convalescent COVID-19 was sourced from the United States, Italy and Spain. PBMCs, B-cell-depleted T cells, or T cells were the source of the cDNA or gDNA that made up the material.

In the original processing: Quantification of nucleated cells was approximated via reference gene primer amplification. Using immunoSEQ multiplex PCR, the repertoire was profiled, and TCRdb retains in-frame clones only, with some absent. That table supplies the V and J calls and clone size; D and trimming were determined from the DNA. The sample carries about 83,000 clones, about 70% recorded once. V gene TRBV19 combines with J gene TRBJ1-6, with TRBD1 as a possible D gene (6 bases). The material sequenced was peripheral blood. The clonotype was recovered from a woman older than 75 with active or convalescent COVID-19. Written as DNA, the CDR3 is TGTGCCAGTAGACTACAGGGCTCCTATAATTCACCCCTCCACTTT. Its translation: CASRLQGSYNSPLHF.